The 4 T cell receptor beta chains given below trace back to one sample, sequenced in a study of T cell responses to AZD1222 COVID-19 vaccine. Sequencing used immunoSEQ multiplex PCR; TCRdb keeps in-frame clones, though not all of them. Among 90,000 to 130,000 clones listed, 85% to 95% were seen once. Sequences were derived from peripheral blood, sampled on day 0 of AZD1222 vaccination. The receptors were gathered from an adult in good health.

There are a few counts of this clone. The rearrangement uses TRBV10-2 and TRBJ2-7, with 10 bases lining up with TRBD1. The CDR3 is made up of 16 amino acids. V lost 3 bases and J lost 4; bases outside the gene matches: 9. From germline, CDR1 is WSHSY and CDR2 SAAADI. The CDR3 reads CASSDFWGQGIYEQYF. The CDR3 DNA reads as TGCGCCAGCAGTGACTTTTGGGGACAGGGGATTTACGAGCAGTACTTC.

The chain combines TRBV30 with TRBJ1-1; maybe TRBD1 (5 bases). This CDR3 has 14 residues. V was clipped by 8 bases and J by 5 bases, with 21 bases between them. CDR1 is GTSNPN, CDR2 SVGIG, per germline (reference sequence). Here the CDR3 reads CARTYWGGNTEAFF. The CDR3 coding sequence is TGTGCCCGAACCTACTGGGGGGGTAATACTGAAGCTTTCTTT.

The chain is built from TRBV10-1 and TRBJ2-2, with D possibly being TRBD1 or TRBD2 (6 bases each). Trimming cost V 5 bases and J 6 bases, with 10 bases left between them. Germline loops: CDR1 WNHNN, CDR2 SYGVQD (reference sequence). This CDR3 comprises 13 residues. The CDR3 protein is CASSSGAAGELFF. The CDR3 nucleotides read TGCGCCAGCAGTTCGGGGGCGGCCGGGGAGCTGTTTTTT.

The V call is TRBV9, the J call TRBJ2-7; D is possibly TRBD2 (6 bases). Per the germline V gene, CDR1 is SGDLS and CDR2 is YYNGEE. Trimming shortened V by 0 bases and J by 0 bases, and 10 bases separated the two germline ends. This CDR3 has 15 amino acids. The CDR3 DNA follows: TGTGCCAGCAGCGTAGCTGGAGGGTACTCCTACGAGCAGTACTTC. Translation gives CASSVAGGYSYEQYF.